This T cell receptor (beta chain) originates from a study of CD8 T cells in Susac syndrome. In blood CD8+ and CD4+ T cells, TCR beta underwent sequencing. cDNA came from approximately 0.5 to 1 ug RNA primed by random hexamers. A multiplex approach, immunoSEQ multiplex PCR, amplified TCR beta CDR3 across 54 Vbeta and 13 Jbeta. TCRdb re-called the immunoSEQ multiplex PCR reads with MiXCR, one entry per CDR3 protein. Among 300,000 to 350,000 distinct CDR3 sequences, about 91% were seen once, and the ten largest hold more than 0.06%. There are 14 residues in the CDR3. Germline assignment: CDR1 MNHEY and CDR2 SVGAGI. V was trimmed by 2 bases and J by 2 bases, leaving 10 bases between them.

The clonotype comes from a human donor with multiple sclerosis. Sequencing was performed on CD4+ T cells from PBMCs. The chain links TRBV6-5 to TRBJ2-7, with TRBD2 as a possible D gene (6 bases). CDR3 coding DNA: TGTGCCAGCAGTTACGGGGGGACCACCTACGAGCAGTACTTC. It codes for CASSYGGTTYEQYF.